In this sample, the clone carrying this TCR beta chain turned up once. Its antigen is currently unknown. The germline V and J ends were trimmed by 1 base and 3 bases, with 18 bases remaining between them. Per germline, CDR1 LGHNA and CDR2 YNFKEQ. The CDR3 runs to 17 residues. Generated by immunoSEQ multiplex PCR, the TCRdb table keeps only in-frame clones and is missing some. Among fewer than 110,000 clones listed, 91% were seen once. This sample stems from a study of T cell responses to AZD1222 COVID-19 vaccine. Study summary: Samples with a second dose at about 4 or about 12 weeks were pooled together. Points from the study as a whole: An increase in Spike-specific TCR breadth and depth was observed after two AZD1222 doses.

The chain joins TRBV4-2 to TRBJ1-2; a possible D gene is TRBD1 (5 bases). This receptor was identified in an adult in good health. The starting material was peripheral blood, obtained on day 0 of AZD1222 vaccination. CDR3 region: CASSQASRDSIDYGYTF. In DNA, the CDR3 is TGTGCCAGCAGCCAAGCGTCCAGGGACTCCATAGACTATGGCTACACCTTC.